Below are 11 T cell receptor beta chains sequenced from a single sample in a study of T cells in Graves' hyperthyroidism and ophthalmopathy. Amplified TCR beta CDR3 regions came from RNA transcripts. Using the HTBI primer set, a first-round RT-PCR was run on the TCR CDR3. TCRdb recomputed calls from the multiplex PCR reads with MiXCR, one row per CDR3 protein. Of about 130,000 distinct CDR3 sequences in the sample, approximately 20% were seen once. Material: blood. These TCRs come from a woman in her fifties or sixties with Graves' hyperthyroidism that later progressed to Graves' ophthalmopathy.

The genes are TRBV29-1 and TRBJ1-1, with 9 bases aligning to TRBD1. CDR1 and CDR2 (germline): SQVTM, ANQGSEA. J was trimmed by 11 bases and V by 4 bases; bases with no gene match: 8. The CDR3 runs 12 residues. The CDR3 loop reads CSVVQGAARAFF. In DNA form, the CDR3 reads TGCAGCGTTGTACAGGGGGCAGCGCGGGCTTTCTTT.

The sample holds many counts of this clonotype. The genes are TRBV5-1 and TRBJ1-2; the D gene is possibly TRBD1 (5 bases). Trimming shortened V by 0 bases and J by 3 bases, and 12 bases separated the two germline ends. The CDR3 runs to 15 residues. The germline V gene encodes CDR1 SGHRS and CDR2 YFSETQ. CDR3 protein: CASSLGGHTDYGYTF. The CDR3 nucleotides read TGCGCCAGCAGCTTGGGAGGACACACAGACTATGGCTACACCTTC.

This clonotype was observed many times. The chain combines TRBV7-9 with TRBJ2-7; tentatively, D is TRBD1 or TRBD2 (5 bases each). The germline CDR1 and CDR2 sequences are SEHNR and FQNEAQ (reference sequence). The CDR3 contains 14 residues. The V gene lost 3 bases and the J gene lost 7 bases, with 16 bases spanning the gap. The CDR3 sequence is CASSFSSPWGEQYF. The CDR3 coding sequence is TGTGCCAGCAGCTTTTCCTCCCCGTGGGGGGAGCAGTACTTC.

The sample holds a few counts of this clonotype. This chain joins TRBV24-1 and TRBJ1-4; the match to TRBD1 covers 10 bases. The germline V gene encodes CDR1 KGHDR and CDR2 SFDVKD. V shed 7 bases, J shed 8 bases, and the junction held 9 bases outside the gene matches. The CDR3 is 15 amino acids. For the CDR3, the DNA is TGTGCCACCAGCCCCTCGACAGGGGGCCGGGAAAAACTGTTTTTT. It specifies CATSPSTGGREKLFF.

The chain is built from TRBV9 and TRBJ1-1; no clear D. There are 16 residues in the CDR3. Germline V gives CDR1 SGDLS, CDR2 YYNGEE. V was pared by 4 bases and J by 7 bases, with 23 bases between. The CDR3 nucleotides read TGTGCCAGCAGCCCCCGGGTTTTGAGGGCCCTCGGTGAAGCTTTCTTT. Amino acid sequence: CASSPRVLRALGEAFF.

This clonotype was detected ten times or more. The rearrangement links TRBV30 to TRBJ2-7; the match to TRBD1 covers 8 bases. Germline V CDR1 and CDR2: GTSNPN, SVGIG (reference sequence). V shed 3 bases and J 3 bases; nucleotides not matched to a gene: 4. The CDR3 consists of 13 residues. The CDR3 sequence: CAWSQGQGYEQYF. The CDR3 bases are TGTGCCTGGAGCCAAGGACAGGGCTACGAGCAGTACTTC.

Regarding this clonotype: A read error may be the cause here, since a much bigger clone is one base away. The rearrangement links TRBV28 to TRBJ2-3, with D maybe TRBD1 (5 bases). The CDR3 totals 14 residues. Germline values: CDR1 MDHEN, CDR2 SYDVKM. The CDR3 nucleotides read TGTGCCAGCAGTCGGACACCCGACCGAGATACGCAGTGTTTT. Its protein is CASSRTPDRDTQCF.

This clonotype turned up a few times. The chain combines TRBV7-2 with TRBJ2-4; 12 bases align to TRBD2. Germline CDR1 SGHTA, CDR2 FQGNSA. The CDR3 totals 17 residues. The J segment lost 0 bases and the V segment lost 4 bases, leaving 4 bases of the junction unmatched. The CDR3 reads CASSYLAGGGAKNIQYF. CDR3 in DNA: TGTGCCAGCAGCTATCTAGCGGGAGGGGGAGCCAAAAACATTCAGTACTTC.

The chain uses TRBV18 and TRBJ2-7, with D hard to call. Germline CDR1 and CDR2: KGHSH and LQKENI. The CDR3 length is 13 residues. V was pared by 3 bases and J by 1 base, with 7 bases between. CDR3 nucleotide sequence: TGTGCCAGCTCACCCCTTCCTTCCTACGAGCAGTACTTC. Its protein is CASSPLPSYEQYF.

Turning to this clonotype: A read error may explain this, as a much larger clone is one base away. The chain links TRBV5-1 to TRBJ2-1, with D possibly being TRBD2 (6 bases). This CDR3 spans 14 amino acids. Germline CDR1 reads SGHRS; CDR2 reads YFSETQ. The ends were cut back, 5 bases at V and 10 bases at J, with 19 bases in the middle. CDR3 residues: CASRKEGTYYEQFF. The CDR3 nucleotides read TGCGCCAGCAGGAAGGAGGGGACCTACTACGAGCAGTTCTTC.

The V call is TRBV5-4, the J call TRBJ2-1; D not resolved. Trimming cost V 1 base and J 8 bases, with 10 bases left between them. Germline assignment: CDR1 SGHNT and CDR2 YYREEE (reference sequence). The CDR3 consists of 13 residues. CDR3 sequence (DNA): TGTGCCAGCAGCTTGAGGGCTAGAGATGAGCAGTTCTTC. Translated, it gives CASSLRARDEQFF.